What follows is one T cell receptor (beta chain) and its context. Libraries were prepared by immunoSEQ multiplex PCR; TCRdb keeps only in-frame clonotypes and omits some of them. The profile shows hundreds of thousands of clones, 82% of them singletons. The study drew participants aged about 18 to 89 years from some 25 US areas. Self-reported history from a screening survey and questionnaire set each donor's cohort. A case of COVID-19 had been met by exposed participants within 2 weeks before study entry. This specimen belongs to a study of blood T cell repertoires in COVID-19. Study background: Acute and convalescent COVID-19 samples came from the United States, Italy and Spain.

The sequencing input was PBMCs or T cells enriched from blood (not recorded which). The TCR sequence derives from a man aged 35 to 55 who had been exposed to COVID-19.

The CDR3 DNA is TGTGCCAGTAGACCGGGACAGACTCACTATGGCTACACCTTC. This gives the protein CASRPGQTHYGYTF. This chain uses TRBV19 with TRBJ1-2; TRBD1 aligns across 7 bases. The CDR3 runs 14 residues. V gave up 6 bases and J gave up 3 bases; unmatched junction bases: 7. CDR1 is LNHDA and CDR2 is SQIVND in the germline V gene (reference sequence).